Shown below are 7 T cell receptor beta chains from a single sample sequenced in a study of blood T cell repertoires in COVID-19. The data were produced by immunoSEQ multiplex PCR, yet TCRdb's version contains in-frame clones alone and is incomplete. The data contain around 100,000 clones, about 88% of them singletons. The specimen was peripheral blood. These receptor sequences come from a woman in her seventies who had recovered from COVID-19.

The chain employs TRBV7-9 and TRBJ1-1; D call uncertain. From germline, CDR1 is SEHNR and CDR2 FQNEAQ (reference sequence). The CDR3 has 16 residues. Trimming cost V 0 bases and J 2 bases, with 13 bases left between them. CDR3 DNA: TGTGCCAGCAGCTTAGCCCGCAGTTCCCCCAACACTGAAGCTTTCTTT. Residues: CASSLARSSPNTEAFF.

As to this clone: Other nucleotide sequences in the sample specify the same CDR3. This chain uses TRBV7-2 with TRBJ1-2, with D hard to call. Germline lookup yields CDR1 SGHTA and CDR2 FQGNSA. The CDR3 covers 13 residues. V shed 5 bases and J shed 2 bases, with 9 bases lying between them. This CDR3 reads CASSLDTNYGYTF. The DNA for the CDR3 is TGTGCCAGCAGCCTAGACACGAACTATGGCTACACCTTC.

V usage is TRBV27 and J usage is TRBJ2-3, with D perhaps matching TRBD1 (6 bases). The CDR3 is 18 residues long. CDR1 is MNHEY and CDR2 is SMNVEV in the germline V gene (reference sequence). V lost 6 bases and J 1 base, leaving 23 bases between the germline ends. The CDR3 coding sequence is TGTGCCAGCAGCCCAATCCGAGGGGGTGAGGTCGGCACAGATACGCAGTATTTT. Translated: CASSPIRGGEVGTDTQYF.

V gene TRBV7-3 combines with J gene TRBJ2-7, with a tentative D call TRBD1 (5 bases). CDR1 SGHTA and CDR2 FQGTGA come from the germline V gene. The V end was cut by 5 bases, the J end by 6 bases, with 11 bases between. The CDR3 consists of 12 residues. DNA of the CDR3: TGTGCCAGCAGCGTGTGGCAGGGCGAGCAGTACTTC. Its protein is CASSVWQGEQYF.

This chain links TRBV28 with TRBJ1-4, with D perhaps TRBD1 (5 bases). Trimming shortened V by 10 bases and J by 0 bases, and 15 bases separated the two germline ends. Germline CDR1 reads MDHEN; CDR2 reads SYDVKM. The CDR3 contains 15 residues. The CDR3 DNA follows: TGTGCCACCCAGTCCGGGGGTGCAACTAATGAAAAACTGTTTTTT. The encoded protein is CATQSGGATNEKLFF.

CDR3 coding DNA: TGCGCCAGCAGTCATCTGGAGGCTGGTCAGAGGGATAATTCACCCCTCCACTTT. Amino acid sequence: CASSHLEAGQRDNSPLHF. V gene TRBV23-1 combines with J gene TRBJ1-6; D gene unclear. TRBV23-1 is annotated as an ORF whose role is uncertain. CDR3 length: 18 residues. Trimming pared 3 bases from V and 5 bases from J, leaving 20 bases between.

The chain links TRBV11-2 to TRBJ2-1, with TRBD2 as a possible D gene (5 bases). Germline CDR1 is SGHAT and CDR2 is FQNNGV. V was cut by 5 bases and J by 4 bases, with 9 bases left in between. This CDR3 is built from 13 residues. As DNA, the CDR3 is TGTGCCAGCAGCGACGGACTTTACAATGAGCAGTTCTTC. It yields the protein CASSDGLYNEQFF. Combining the CDR3 with reference TRBV11-2 and TRBJ2-1 gives the whole variable domain EAGVAQSPRYKIIEKRQSVAFWCNPISGHATLYWYQQILGQGPKLLIQFQNNGVVDDSQLPKDRFSAERLKGVDSTLKIQPAKLEDSAVYLCASSDGLYNEQFFGPGTRLTVL.